These T cell receptor beta chains were read from a single sample in a study of T cell repertoires in cytomegalovirus infection. From the reads, TCRdb called clonotypes with MiXCR, one entry per CDR3 protein. The sample carries about 240,000 distinct CDR3 sequences, over 9% recorded once. Sequencing was performed on PBMCs. These receptors came from a human donor in good health (CMV status not recorded). Some clones in this sample may be carry-over from other donors' samples. The CDR3 runs from the conserved cysteine through the conserved F or W. D genes are given only for firm matches. Not every row has a clone size; where given, it reads once, few, many or a size class.

>many|TRBJ2-1|TRBV7-2|-
TGTGCCAGCAGTTTAACCCCCAATGAGCAGTTCTTC
CASSLTPNEQFF
>few|TRBJ2-1|TRBV29-1|-
TGCAGCGTTGAAGACACTTACAGTGGGCCGGACAATGAGCAGTTCTTC
CSVEDTYSGPDNEQFF
>-|TRBJ2-7|TRBV19|TRBD2
TGTGCCAGTAGTATGACGGGAGGCTCCTACGAGCAGTACTTC
CASSMTGGSYEQYF
>-|TRBJ1-6|TRBV5-1|TRBD1
TGCGCCAGCAGCTCGACAGGGGGGGACTCACCCCTCCACTTT
CASSSTGGDSPLHF
>-|TRBJ2-2|TRBV5-1|TRBD1
TGCGCCAGCAGCTTAGGACAGGTTTGGACCGGGGAGCTGTTTTTT
CASSLGQVWTGELFF
>many|TRBJ2-5|TRBV7-2|-
TGTGCCAGCAGCTTTAGTCGGGGGCTTAGCGCGACCCAGTACTTC
CASSFSRGLSATQYF
>many|TRBJ1-2|TRBV7-2|-
TGTGCCAGCAGCTTATCCATCGGGACCCAAGCTAACTATGGCTACACCTTC
CASSLSIGTQANYGYTF
>many|TRBJ1-5|TRBV19|-
TGTGCCAGTAGTATGGGGCAGGGAGGCAATCAGCCCCAGCATTTT
CASSMGQGGNQPQHF
>few|TRBJ2-7|TRBV6-5|-
TGTGCCAGCAGTTACTCGCGGAACCAGGGGATCGAGCAGTACTTC
CASSYSRNQGIEQYF
>many|TRBJ2-3|TRBV11-2|TRBD1
TGTGCCAGCAGCTTAGTGGGACAGAAAGACACAGATACGCAGTATTTT
CASSLVGQKDTDTQYF